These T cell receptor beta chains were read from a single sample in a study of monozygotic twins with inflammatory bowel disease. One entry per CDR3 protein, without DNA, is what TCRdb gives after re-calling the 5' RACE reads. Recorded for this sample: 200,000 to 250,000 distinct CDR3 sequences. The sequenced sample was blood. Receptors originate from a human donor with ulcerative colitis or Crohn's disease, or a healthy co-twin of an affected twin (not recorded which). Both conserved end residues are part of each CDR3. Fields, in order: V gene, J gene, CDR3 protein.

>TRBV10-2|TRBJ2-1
CASHSGSVDEQFF
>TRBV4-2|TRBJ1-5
CASSQDEGTGHQPQHF
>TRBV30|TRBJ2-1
CAWSKGAVGRDEQFF
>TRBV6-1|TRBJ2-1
CASSLRDGVNEQFF
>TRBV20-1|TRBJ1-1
CSASRGNTEAFF
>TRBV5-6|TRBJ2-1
CASSKGLAGFAYNEQFF
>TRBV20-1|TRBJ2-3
CSARLGGDTQYF
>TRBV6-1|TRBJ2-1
CASSETGAYNEQFF
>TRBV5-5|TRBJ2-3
CASSLVGGGGDTQYF
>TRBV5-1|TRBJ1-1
CASSEGNEAFF
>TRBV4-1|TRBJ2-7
CASSQPRTGATYEQYF
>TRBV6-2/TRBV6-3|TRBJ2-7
CASSPGGAVYEQYF
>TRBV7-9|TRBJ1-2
CASSGGPRYGYTF
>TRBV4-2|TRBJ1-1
CASSQVLGLNTEAFF
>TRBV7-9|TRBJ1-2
CASSPRGGRRDGYGYTF
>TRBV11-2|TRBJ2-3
CASRELAGEGQYF
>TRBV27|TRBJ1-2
CASSKGTGNGYTF
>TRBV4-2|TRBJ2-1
CASSHRAWGQGDNEQFF
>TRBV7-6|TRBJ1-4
CASSFGTATNEKLFF
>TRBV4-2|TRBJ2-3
CASSQDGLAGGVTDTQYF
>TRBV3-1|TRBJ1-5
CASSQGGGGQPQHF
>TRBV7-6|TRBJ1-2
CASSMPGQGRLRYGYTF
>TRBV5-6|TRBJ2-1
CASNSSLGREGRNEQFF
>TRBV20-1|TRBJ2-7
CSATPSPGQDSYEQYF
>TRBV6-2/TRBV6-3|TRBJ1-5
CASNPRLGNQPQHF
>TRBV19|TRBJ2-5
CASSSQSAAQETQYF
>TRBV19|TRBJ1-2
CASSATGGKNGYTF
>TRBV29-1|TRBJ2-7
CSVRRLLSYEQYF